Following are 27 T cell receptor beta chains from one sample sequenced in a study of breast tumors, draining lymph nodes, adjacent tissues listed by TCRdb under 2016. The lymph node samples were taken from the axillary draining lymph nodes of breast cancer patients. Library preparation was by multiplex PCR. Sequenced on an Illumina HiSeq 2000. TCRdb reworked the public reads: Q25 trimming with fastp, MiXCR clone assembly, productive beta chains retained. Rows are combined by CDR3 protein, so each entry shows the most common genes and DNA. This sample gives 190,000 or so distinct CDR3 sequences in total; roughly 31% of them show up just once. The ten largest clones take up roughly 4% of the sample. The sequenced sample consisted of axillary lymph node tissue. These receptors were taken from a female donor with breast cancer. Some clones in this sample may be carry-over from other donors' samples.

The chain carries TRBV6-2 or TRBV6-3 and TRBJ2-7; TRBD1 matches 7 bases. V lost 5 bases to trimming and J lost 4 bases; unmatched junction nucleotides: 5. This CDR3 region has 13 residues. The germline CDR1 and CDR2 sequences are MNHEY and SVGEGT. The CDR3 DNA follows: TGTGCCAGCAGTATTACAGGGGTTTACGAGCAGTACTTC. It encodes CASSITGVYEQYF.

This clonotype has only a few counts. The chain combines TRBV6-2 or TRBV6-3 with TRBJ2-3; 12 positions match TRBD2. The V segment lost 0 bases and the J segment 0 bases; nucleotides outside the gene matches: 13. The CDR3 sequence is 21 residues long. CDR1 is MNHEY, CDR2 SVGEGT, per germline. CDR3 region: CASSYSPGLAGRETSTDTQYF. For the CDR3, the DNA is TGTGCCAGCAGTTACTCACCCGGACTAGCGGGGCGGGAGACCAGCACAGATACGCAGTATTTT.

This chain uses TRBV5-6 with TRBJ1-5; a weak D match, TRBD1 (5 bases). Trimming stripped 0 bases from V and 1 base from J, with 20 bases between. CDR1 is SGHDT, CDR2 YYEEEE, per germline. The CDR3 runs 19 residues. CDR3 coding DNA: TGTGCCAGCAGCTTGGGGGAGCACGGAGCAGGGTTGAGCAATCAGCCCCAGCATTTT. It translates to CASSLGEHGAGLSNQPQHF.

This clonotype was observed at least ten times. This chain uses TRBV20-1 with TRBJ2-1; a weak D match, TRBD2 (5 bases). The CDR3 covers 11 residues. Per germline, CDR1 DFQATT and CDR2 SNEGSKA (reference sequence). Trimming cost V 1 base and J 8 bases, with 6 bases left between them. The CDR3 nucleotides read TGCAGTGCTAGAGTGCGGGATGAGCAGTTCTTC. The encoded protein is CSARVRDEQFF.

The V and J genes are TRBV12-3 or TRBV12-4 and TRBJ2-5; possible D gene TRBD1, 6 bases. V lost 6 bases and J 0 bases, leaving 14 bases between the germline ends. This CDR3 region has 15 residues. The CDR3 DNA reads as TGTGCCAGCAGCCGGGCTTGGGACAACCAAGAGACCCAGTACTTC. Its protein is CASSRAWDNQETQYF.

This chain uses TRBV20-1 with TRBJ2-1; 8 positions agree with TRBD1. The V gene's germline CDR1 is DFQATT and CDR2 SNEGSKA (reference sequence). Trimming removed 3 bases from V and 3 bases from J; junction bases left unmatched: 4. The CDR3 extends over 14 amino acids. The CDR3 DNA is TGCAGTGCTAGCCGGGACAGGAACTACAATGAGCAGTTCTTC. It translates to CSASRDRNYNEQFF.

In this sample, this clonotype turned up many times. The chain uses TRBV4-3 and TRBJ1-4; the D is unclear. The germline V gene encodes CDR1 LGHNA and CDR2 YSLEER. The CDR3 covers 13 residues. Trimming shortened V by 3 bases and J by 0 bases, and 2 bases separated the two germline ends. CDR3 sequence: CASSQATNEKLFF. Written as DNA, the CDR3 is TGCGCCAGCAGCCAGGCAACTAATGAAAAACTGTTTTTT.

In this sample, this clonotype turned up many times. In DNA form, the CDR3 reads TGCGCCAGCAGCTTGGGGGACTACCGGGGCAATGAGCAGTTCTTC. Protein: CASSLGDYRGNEQFF. The V and J genes are TRBV5-1 and TRBJ2-1; 7 positions match TRBD2. Germline lookup yields CDR1 SGHRS and CDR2 YFSETQ. CDR3 length: 15 amino acids. The ends lost 0 bases at V and 6 bases at J; junction bases unmatched: 6.

This clonotype was observed many times. V and J are TRBV12-3 or TRBV12-4 and TRBJ2-7; either TRBD1 or TRBD2 may fit D (5 bases each). The V and J ends lost 6 bases and 5 bases respectively, with 17 bases between them. The CDR3 covers 14 residues. The CDR3 coding sequence is TGTGCCAGCAGGCGGGCTGCAGGGCGGAACGAGCAGTACTTC. This gives the protein CASRRAAGRNEQYF.

This clonotype was found many times. The V call is TRBV12-3 or TRBV12-4, the J call TRBJ1-3, with D possibly matching TRBD1 (5 bases). This CDR3 has 16 residues. Between the trimmed V and J ends, which lost 4 bases and 4 bases, there was a span of 17 bases. Here the CDR3 reads CASSSWGRGTGNTIYF. The CDR3 nucleotides are TGTGCCAGCAGTTCCTGGGGTAGGGGAACGGGAAACACCATATATTTT.

This clonotype was observed many times. The chain combines TRBV7-3 with TRBJ2-1; D might be TRBD1 or TRBD2, each matching 5 bases. This CDR3 contains 13 residues. Trimming removed 6 bases at V and 6 bases at J, with 12 bases between. The V gene's germline CDR1 is SGHTA and CDR2 FQGTGA. Here the CDR3 DNA reads TGTGCCAGCAGGTCCGGGGCTAGCAATGAGCAGTTCTTC. It codes for CASRSGASNEQFF.

The rearrangement joins TRBV9 to TRBJ1-4, with D possibly TRBD1 on 5 matching bases. Germline lookup yields CDR1 SGDLS and CDR2 YYNGEE. The CDR3 covers 14 residues. Trimming took off 4 bases at V and 13 bases at J, with 20 bases between the two ends. The CDR3 region has the DNA TGTGCCAGCAGCCCCCGTGCCACAGGAGGTGGACTGTTTTTT. This codes for CASSPRATGGGLFF.

This clonotype was picked up many times. The chain combines TRBV12-3 or TRBV12-4 with TRBJ1-4; D gene uncertain. This CDR3 is 14 amino acids long. With 3 bases removed from V and 8 bases from J, the gap between germline ends came to 13 bases. The chain's CDR3 is CASSFSGLGEKLFF. The CDR3 nucleotides read TGTGCCAGCAGTTTTTCGGGGTTGGGGGAAAAACTGTTTTTT.

This clonotype was picked up many times. This rearrangement joins TRBV4-1 to TRBJ2-7; 12 bases map to TRBD2. The CDR3 covers 16 residues. The germline V gene encodes CDR1 MGHRA and CDR2 YSYEKL. V lost 4 bases and J lost 3; bases outside the gene matches: 7. Here the CDR3 DNA reads TGCGCCAGCAGCCCACCTCTAGCGGGAGGGTACTACGAGCAGTACTTC. Translated, it gives CASSPPLAGGYYEQYF.

In the case of this clonotype: The junction differs from germline at one of its ends, possibly a read error. The J gene is TRBJ1-1, the V gene TRBV30; D uncertain. The CDR3 length is 15 residues. Germline V CDR1 and CDR2: GTSNPN, SVGIG (reference sequence). The CDR3, as DNA: TGTGCCTGGACTAGACCGACACGGTGGAACACTGAAGCTTCCTTT. Translating gives CAWTRPTRWNTEASF.

V and J are TRBV13 and TRBJ2-2; 8 bases match TRBD1. CDR1 is PRHDT and CDR2 is FYEKMQ in the germline V gene (reference sequence). Trimming at V came to 4 bases and at J to 5 bases, leaving 6 bases not matched to a gene. CDR3 length equals 15 residues. CDR3 nucleotide sequence: TGTGCCAGCAGCTCAAGGACAGGGCAAACCGGGGAGCTGTTTTTT. Amino acids: CASSSRTGQTGELFF.

This clonotype was detected only once. Sequence at one end of the junction differs from germline and may be a read error. This chain connects TRBV4-3 to TRBJ2-7; D remains unclear. The CDR3 runs 14 residues. CDR1 and CDR2 (germline): LGHNA, YSLEER. The CDR3 sequence: CAGSQLAFSYEQCF. The CDR3 region has the DNA TGCGCCGGCAGCCAACTGGCTTTCTCCTACGAGCAGTGCTTC.

Many counts were recorded for this clonotype. This chain uses TRBV5-1 with TRBJ2-2, with D possibly matching TRBD1 (6 bases). Trimming removed 2 bases at V and 3 bases at J, with 14 bases between. Germline CDR1 and CDR2: SGHRS and YFSETQ. The CDR3 has 16 residues. This CDR3 reads CASSLVGGSDTGELFF. The DNA for the CDR3 is TGCGCCAGCAGCTTAGTAGGGGGATCGGACACCGGGGAGCTGTTTTTT.

This clonotype came up many times. The rearrangement links TRBV7-9 to TRBJ2-1; D is uncertain. V lost 1 base, J lost 9 bases, and 7 bases lay in between. The CDR3 is 12 residues long. The germline CDR1 and CDR2 sequences are SEHNR and FQNEAQ (reference sequence). Here the CDR3 DNA reads TGTGCCAGCAGCTTAGGCAATTTTGAGCAGTTCTTC. Translating it yields CASSLGNFEQFF. Looking up the rest from reference TRBV7-9 and TRBJ2-1 gives the full variable domain: DTGVSQNPRHKITKRGQNVTFRCDPISEHNRLYWYRQTLGQGPEFLTYFQNEAQLEKSRLLSDRFSAERPKGSFSTLEIQRTEQGDSAMYLCASSLGNFEQFFGPGTRLTVL.

This clonotype was counted many times. The chain uses TRBV20-1 and TRBJ1-5, with D perhaps TRBD1 (6 bases). Germline V gene lookup returns CDR1 DFQATT and CDR2 SNEGSKA (reference sequence). CDR3 length: 13 amino acids. V dropped 4 bases and J dropped 4 bases, with 11 bases sitting between them. The DNA for the CDR3 is TGCAGTGCTACACAGGGCCCGAATCAGCCCCAGCATTTT. Translation: CSATQGPNQPQHF.

This clonotype was seen more than once but under ten times. V and J are TRBV2 and TRBJ1-1, with D unclear. Trimming pared 7 bases from V and 1 base from J, leaving 10 bases between. Germline CDR1 is SNHLY and CDR2 is FYNNEI. The CDR3 sequence is 13 residues long. The CDR3 sequence: CASTQHENTEAFF. The CDR3 nucleotides read TGTGCCAGCACCCAACACGAGAACACTGAAGCTTTCTTT.

This clonotype has ten or more counts. CDR3 sequence: CSATRDRGYEQYF. CDR3 bases: TGCAGTGCTACCCGGGACAGAGGGTACGAGCAGTACTTC. The chain uses TRBV20-1 and TRBJ2-7; 7 nucleotides line up with TRBD1. CDR3 length equals 13 residues. V was clipped by 4 bases and J by 4 bases; unmatched bases: 7. Germline values: CDR1 DFQATT, CDR2 SNEGSKA (reference sequence).

On this clonotype: Just one base apart from a much larger clone, this may be a read error. This sequence joins TRBV5-5 and TRBJ1-2; tentative D call: TRBD1 (6 bases). Germline loops: CDR1 SGHKS, CDR2 YYEKEE (reference sequence). The CDR3 consists of 13 residues. V was clipped by 3 bases and J by 5 bases, with 11 bases between them. CDR3 in DNA: TGTGCCAGCAGCTGGGACATTCCTTATGGCTACACCTTC. Amino acid sequence: CASSWDIPYGYTF.

The chain carries TRBV5-1 and TRBJ1-5; 7 bases fit TRBD1. The CDR3 has 15 residues. The V segment lost 4 bases and the J segment 5 bases; nucleotides outside the gene matches: 9. CDR1 is SGHRS, CDR2 YFSETQ, per germline. CDR3 DNA: TGCGCCAGCAGCAGAAGCAGGGGGGGCGATCAGCCCCAGCATTTT. It encodes CASSRSRGGDQPQHF.

This clonotype was picked up many times. The V gene is TRBV4-3, the J gene TRBJ2-5; D is undetermined. Germline values: CDR1 LGHNA, CDR2 YSLEER. This CDR3 has 14 residues. Trimming left V 0 bases short and J 4 bases short, with 9 bases between. The DNA for the CDR3 is TGCGCCAGCAGCCAAGATCTGCGAGGAGAGACCCAGTACTTC. This encodes CASSQDLRGETQYF.

This clonotype has at least ten counts. The rearrangement uses TRBV28 and TRBJ2-7; D uncertain. Germline loops: CDR1 MDHEN, CDR2 SYDVKM. V lost 5 bases and J lost 4, with 9 bases in between. The CDR3 has 12 amino acids. The CDR3: CASSLADYEQYF. CDR3 bases: TGTGCCAGCAGTCTCGCGGATTACGAGCAGTACTTC.

This clonotype was observed many times. The chain employs TRBV5-1 and TRBJ2-5, with 7 positions matching TRBD1. CDR3 length: 17 residues. The V segment lost 2 bases and the J segment 3 bases; nucleotides outside the gene matches: 13. Germline V lookup: CDR1 SGHRS, CDR2 YFSETQ. DNA for the CDR3: TGCGCCAGCAGCTTTGGAACCAGGACAGGTGGAAAAGAGACCCAGTACTTC. It is translated as CASSFGTRTGGKETQYF.